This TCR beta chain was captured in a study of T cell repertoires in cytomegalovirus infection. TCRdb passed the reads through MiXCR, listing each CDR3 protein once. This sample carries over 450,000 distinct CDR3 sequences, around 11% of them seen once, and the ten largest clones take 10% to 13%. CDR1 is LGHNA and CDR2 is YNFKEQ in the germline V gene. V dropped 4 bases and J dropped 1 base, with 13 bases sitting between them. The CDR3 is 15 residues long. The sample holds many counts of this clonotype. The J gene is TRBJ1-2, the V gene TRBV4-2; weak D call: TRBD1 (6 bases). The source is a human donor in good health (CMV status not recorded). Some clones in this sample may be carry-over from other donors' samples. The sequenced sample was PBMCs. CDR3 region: CASSRETGNNYGYTF. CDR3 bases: TGTGCCAGCAGCCGGGAGACAGGAAATAACTATGGCTACACCTTC.